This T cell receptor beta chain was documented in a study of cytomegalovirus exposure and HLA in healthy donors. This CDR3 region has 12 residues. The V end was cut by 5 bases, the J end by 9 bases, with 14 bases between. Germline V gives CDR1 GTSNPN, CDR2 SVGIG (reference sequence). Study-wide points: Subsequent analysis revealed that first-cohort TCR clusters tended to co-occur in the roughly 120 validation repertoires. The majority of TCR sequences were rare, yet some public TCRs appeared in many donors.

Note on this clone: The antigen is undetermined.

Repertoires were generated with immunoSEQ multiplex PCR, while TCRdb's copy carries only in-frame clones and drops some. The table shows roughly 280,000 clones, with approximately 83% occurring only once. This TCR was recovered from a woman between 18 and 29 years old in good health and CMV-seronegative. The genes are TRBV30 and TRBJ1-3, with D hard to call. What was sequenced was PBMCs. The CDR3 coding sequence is TGTGCCTGGGTCGACCAATGGAGCACCATATATTTT. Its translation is CAWVDQWSTIYF.